This T cell receptor beta chain came from a study of blood T cell repertoires in COVID-19. Across the whole study: There were acute and convalescent COVID-19 samples, and they came from the United States, Italy and Spain. T cells, B-cell-depleted T cells, or PBMCs provided the cDNA or gDNA that served as material.

Followed longitudinally, the Seattle patients had been enrolled during active infection. As originally analysed: Researchers report that nucleated cell counts were estimated from reference gene primer amplification. The protocol was immunoSEQ multiplex PCR, while the TCRdb copy is restricted to in-frame clones and leaves out a portion. V, J and clone size were drawn from that table, and D and trimming were deduced from the DNA. The table lists hundreds of thousands of clones, more than 80% of them singletons. With 4 bases removed from V and 0 bases from J, the gap between germline ends came to 9 bases. CDR1 is SGHAT and CDR2 is FQDESV in the germline V gene (reference sequence). The CDR3 runs to 15 residues.

The sequencing sample was made of peripheral blood. The chain employs TRBV11-1 and TRBJ1-4; weak D call: TRBD1 (5 bases). This receptor was identified in a woman older than 75 with COVID-19, enrolled during active disease. CDR3 residues: CASSSGHSTNEKLFF. The CDR3 nucleotides are TGTGCCAGCAGCTCCGGACACTCAACTAATGAAAAACTGTTTTTT.